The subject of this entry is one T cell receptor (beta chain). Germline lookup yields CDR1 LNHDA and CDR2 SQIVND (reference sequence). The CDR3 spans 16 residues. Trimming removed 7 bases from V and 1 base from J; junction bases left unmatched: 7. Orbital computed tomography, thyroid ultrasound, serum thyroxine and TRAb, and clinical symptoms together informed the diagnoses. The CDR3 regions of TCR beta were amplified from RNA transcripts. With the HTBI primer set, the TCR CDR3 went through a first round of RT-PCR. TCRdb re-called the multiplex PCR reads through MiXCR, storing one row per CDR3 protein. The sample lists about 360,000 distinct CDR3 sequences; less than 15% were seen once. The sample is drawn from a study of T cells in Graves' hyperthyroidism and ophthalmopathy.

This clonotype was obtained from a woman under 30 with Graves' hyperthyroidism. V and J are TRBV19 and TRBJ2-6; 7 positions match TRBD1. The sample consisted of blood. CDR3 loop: CASTGQKLSGANVLTF. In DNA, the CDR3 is TGTGCCAGTACGGGACAGAAACTGTCTGGGGCCAACGTCCTGACTTTC.